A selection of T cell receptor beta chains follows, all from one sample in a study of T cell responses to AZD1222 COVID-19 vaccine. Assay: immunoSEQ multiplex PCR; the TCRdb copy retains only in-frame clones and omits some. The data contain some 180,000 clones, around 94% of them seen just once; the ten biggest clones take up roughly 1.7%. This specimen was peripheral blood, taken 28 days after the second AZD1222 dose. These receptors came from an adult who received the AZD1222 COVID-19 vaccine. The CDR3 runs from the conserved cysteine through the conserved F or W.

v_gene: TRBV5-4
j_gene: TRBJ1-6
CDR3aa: CASSLAGQAAYNSPLHF

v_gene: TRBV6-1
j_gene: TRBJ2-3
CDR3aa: CASSEGKTSGGLTDTQYF

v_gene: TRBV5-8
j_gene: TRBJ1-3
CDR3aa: CASSRSSQGNTIYF

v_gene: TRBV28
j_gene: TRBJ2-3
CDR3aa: CASRSRGADTQYF

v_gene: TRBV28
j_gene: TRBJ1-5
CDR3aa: CASRGYIGGTGPTGNQPQHF

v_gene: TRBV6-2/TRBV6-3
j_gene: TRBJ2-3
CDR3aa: CASSYSTGSSTDTQYF

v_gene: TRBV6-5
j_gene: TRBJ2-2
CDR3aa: CASSPSGFNTGELFF

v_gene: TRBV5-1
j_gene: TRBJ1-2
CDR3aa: CASSLEGSYGYTF

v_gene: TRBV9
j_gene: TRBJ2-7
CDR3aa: CASSAQVGSSSYEQYF

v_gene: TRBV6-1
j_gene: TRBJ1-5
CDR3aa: CASSEGRRGLNQPQHF

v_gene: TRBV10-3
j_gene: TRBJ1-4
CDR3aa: CAIRGGLGNEKLFF

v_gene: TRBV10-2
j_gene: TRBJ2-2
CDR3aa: CASTWVGGPTGELFF

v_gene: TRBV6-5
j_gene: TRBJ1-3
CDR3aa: CASRPHVFSGNTIYF

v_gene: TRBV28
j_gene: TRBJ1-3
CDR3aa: CASSLPYGSGNTIYF

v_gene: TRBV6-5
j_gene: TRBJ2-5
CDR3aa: CASTLASLGLETQYF

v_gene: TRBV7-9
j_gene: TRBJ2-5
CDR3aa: CASSLLRGGPRETQYF

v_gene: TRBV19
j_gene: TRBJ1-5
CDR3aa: CASRVGNQPQHF

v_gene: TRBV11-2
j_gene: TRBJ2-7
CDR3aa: CASSQVGTGGREQYF

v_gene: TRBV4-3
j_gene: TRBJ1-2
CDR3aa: CASSQSGTDNYGYTF

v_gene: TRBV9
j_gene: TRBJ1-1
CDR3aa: CASSVGQLNTEAFF

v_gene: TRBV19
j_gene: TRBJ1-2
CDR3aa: CASSIGQGGYTF

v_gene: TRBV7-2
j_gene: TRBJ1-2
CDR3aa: CASSRVGAGFYYGYTF

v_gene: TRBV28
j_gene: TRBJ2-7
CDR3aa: CASRTETPGRIYEQYF

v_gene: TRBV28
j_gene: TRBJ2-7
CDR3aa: CASSLEASQGTGSRGPLGEQYF

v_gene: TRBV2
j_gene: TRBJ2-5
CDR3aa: CASRGTSGSILETQYF

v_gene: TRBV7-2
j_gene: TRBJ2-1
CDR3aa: CASSLGLAGAYNEQFF

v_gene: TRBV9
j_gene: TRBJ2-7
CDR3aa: CASSGQANYEQYF

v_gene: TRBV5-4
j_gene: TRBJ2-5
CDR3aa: CASSQQGIRETQYF

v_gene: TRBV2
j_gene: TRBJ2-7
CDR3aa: CASSPVGEQYF

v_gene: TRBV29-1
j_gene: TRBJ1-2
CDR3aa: CSVVDVEGNYGYTF

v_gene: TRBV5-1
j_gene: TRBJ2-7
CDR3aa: CASSLVRGRVNEQYF

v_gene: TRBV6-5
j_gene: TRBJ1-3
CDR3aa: CAGGGLQDGSTIYF

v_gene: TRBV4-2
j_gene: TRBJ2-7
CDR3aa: CASSHLEGSGSEQYF

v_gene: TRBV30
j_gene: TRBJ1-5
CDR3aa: CAWSVTGLSPQHF

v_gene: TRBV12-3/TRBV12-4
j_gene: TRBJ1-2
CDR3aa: CASSPYGAYGYTF

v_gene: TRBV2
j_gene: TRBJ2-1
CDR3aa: CASRPGSSYNEQFF

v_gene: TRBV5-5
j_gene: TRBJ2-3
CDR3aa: CASSLRVGTGTDTQYF

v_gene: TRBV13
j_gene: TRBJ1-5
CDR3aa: CASSLGRRDQPQHF

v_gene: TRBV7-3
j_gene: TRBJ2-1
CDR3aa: CASSSPASGRAGSYNEQFF